This TCR beta chain came from a study of CD8+CD57+ T cells in acquired aplastic anemia. Study context: Sorted CD4+ plus CD8+ cells gave DNA averaging about 3.2 ug. Study-wide results and caveats: Patients had around 28 CD8+ CDR3 sequences in common with controls (the shared set). Levels of CD8+ Simpson's diversity were not significantly distinct in patients versus controls.

The patients chosen for sequencing had shown expansion of CD8+CD57+ cells (detected by flow cytometry). The study sampled blood from patients who had received no therapy. V was cut by 1 base and J by 6 bases, with 12 bases left in between. The germline V gene encodes CDR1 SGHVS and CDR2 FQNEAQ. The CDR3 is 14 residues long. This clonotype was picked up one time. Antigen: not known. Genomic DNA templated the TCR beta VDJ and CDR3 profiling. One entry per CDR3 protein, called by TCRdb with MiXCR from the reads. The table records about 170,000 distinct CDR3 sequences, 47% of them present only once. The chain couples TRBV7-8 to TRBJ1-1; no firm D call. Sequencing used sorted CD4+, CD8+, or CD8+CD57+ T cells (not recorded which) from PBMCs. This TCR was recovered from a human donor with aplastic anemia. Written as DNA, the CDR3 is TGTGCCAGCAGCTTAGGCCAGGTACCCGCTGAAGCTTTCTTT. It is translated as CASSLGQVPAEAFF.